This entry describes one T cell receptor beta chain. Using immunoSEQ multiplex PCR, the repertoire was profiled, and TCRdb retains in-frame clones only, with some absent. The sample records roughly 250,000 clones, about 83% being singletons. This sample was included in a study of blood T cell repertoires in COVID-19. Germline CDR1 is MDHEN and CDR2 is SYDVKM. The CDR3 length is 19 residues. Unmatched junction bases numbered 15, after V lost 6 bases and J lost 7 bases. The sample comprised peripheral blood. The source of this sequence is a man in his forties or fifties with acute or convalescent COVID-19. The chain links TRBV28 to TRBJ2-2; 15 positions agree with TRBD2. The CDR3 here is CASSRYRTSGREGGGELFF. CDR3 coding DNA: TGTGCCAGCAGCCGCTACAGGACTAGCGGGAGGGAAGGTGGCGGGGAGCTGTTTTTT.